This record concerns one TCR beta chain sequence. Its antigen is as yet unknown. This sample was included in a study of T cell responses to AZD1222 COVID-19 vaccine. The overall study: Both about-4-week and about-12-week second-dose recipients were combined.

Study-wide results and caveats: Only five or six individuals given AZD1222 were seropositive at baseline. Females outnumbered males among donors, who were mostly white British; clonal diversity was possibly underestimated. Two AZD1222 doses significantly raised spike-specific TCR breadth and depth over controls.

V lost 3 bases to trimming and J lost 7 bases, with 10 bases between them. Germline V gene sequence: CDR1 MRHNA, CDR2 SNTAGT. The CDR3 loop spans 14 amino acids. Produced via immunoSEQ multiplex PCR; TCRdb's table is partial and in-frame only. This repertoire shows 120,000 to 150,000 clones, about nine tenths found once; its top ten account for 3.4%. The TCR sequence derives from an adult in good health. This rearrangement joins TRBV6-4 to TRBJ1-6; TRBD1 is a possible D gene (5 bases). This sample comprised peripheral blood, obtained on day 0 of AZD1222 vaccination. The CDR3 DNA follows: TGTGCCAGCAGTGAGAGTCAGGGAAATTCACCCCTCCACTTT. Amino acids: CASSESQGNSPLHF.